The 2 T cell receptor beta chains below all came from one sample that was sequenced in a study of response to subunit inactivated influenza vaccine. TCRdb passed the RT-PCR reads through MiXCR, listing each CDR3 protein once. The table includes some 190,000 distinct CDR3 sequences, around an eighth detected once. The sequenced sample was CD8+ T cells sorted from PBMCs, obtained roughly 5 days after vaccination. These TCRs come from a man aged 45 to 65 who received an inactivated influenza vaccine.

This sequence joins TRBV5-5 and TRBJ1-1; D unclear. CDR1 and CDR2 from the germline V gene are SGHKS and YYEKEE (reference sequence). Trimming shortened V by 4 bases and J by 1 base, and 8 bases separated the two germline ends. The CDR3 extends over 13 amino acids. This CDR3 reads CASSPYRNTEAFF. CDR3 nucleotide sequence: TGTGCCAGCAGCCCGTACAGGAACACTGAAGCTTTCTTT.

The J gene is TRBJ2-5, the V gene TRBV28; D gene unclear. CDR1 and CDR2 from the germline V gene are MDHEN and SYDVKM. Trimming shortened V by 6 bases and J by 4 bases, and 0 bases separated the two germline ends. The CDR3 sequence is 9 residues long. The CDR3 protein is CASRETQYF. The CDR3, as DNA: TGTGCCAGCAGAGAGACCCAGTACTTC.